A single sample is the source of the 16 T cell receptor beta chains below, sequenced in a study of T cells in Graves' hyperthyroidism and ophthalmopathy. Amplification of TCR beta CDR3 regions used RNA as the template. In the first-round RT-PCR of the TCR CDR3, the HTBI primer set was used. Using its own MiXCR run on the multiplex PCR reads, TCRdb lists one record per CDR3 protein. The sample holds fewer than 700,000 distinct CDR3 sequences; 15% to 20% are singletons and the top ten take 17%. Sequencing input: blood. These receptors came from a woman under 30 with Graves' ophthalmopathy.

The table lists this clonotype with many counts. The rearrangement links TRBV3-1 to TRBJ1-1, with D possibly TRBD1 on 5 matching bases. The CDR3 loop spans 15 amino acids. Germline values: CDR1 LGHDT, CDR2 YNNKEL (reference sequence). The V gene lost 1 base and the J gene lost 6 bases, with 15 bases spanning the gap. CDR3 protein: CASSQGGTLGAEAFF. As DNA, the CDR3 is TGTGCCAGCAGCCAAGGAGGAACCCTAGGGGCTGAAGCTTTCTTT.

Only a few counts were recorded for this clonotype. This is likely a read error, given that the CDR3 carries no conserved phenylalanine or tryptophan at its end. This chain uses TRBV28 with TRBJ2-2, with TRBD2 as a possible D gene (6 bases). V lost 3 bases and J 0 bases, leaving 14 bases between the germline ends. The CDR3 is 17 residues long. Germline CDR1 MDHEN, CDR2 SYDVKM. The DNA for the CDR3 is TGTGCCAGCAGTTTCCCCCTCGGGACTTCGAACACCGGGGAGCTGTTTGTT. This translates into CASSFPLGTSNTGELFV.

This clonotype was found many times. V and J are TRBV5-1 and TRBJ1-2; TRBD1 aligns across 8 bases. The junction had 5 bases not matched to a gene; V was cut back by 0 bases and J by 4 bases. The length of the CDR3 is 15 residues. Germline CDR1 is SGHRS and CDR2 is YFSETQ. CDR3 in amino acids: CASSLDGQGRYGYTF. For the CDR3, the DNA is TGCGCCAGCAGCTTGGACGGACAGGGACGCTATGGCTACACCTTC.

This clonotype appeared many times. This sequence joins TRBV27 and TRBJ2-1; possible D gene TRBD1, 6 bases. The germline V gene has CDR1 MNHEY and CDR2 SMNVEV (reference sequence). This CDR3 has 13 residues. The germline V and J ends were trimmed by 6 bases and 10 bases, with 16 bases remaining between them. CDR3 sequence (DNA): TGTGCCAGCAGCCCAACAGGGACGGAGGAGCAGTTCTTC. It encodes CASSPTGTEEQFF.

This clonotype was seen at least ten times. The chain links TRBV3-1 to TRBJ2-3; TRBD1 matches at 7 bases. This CDR3 contains 16 residues. Germline CDR1 is LGHDT and CDR2 is YNNKEL (reference sequence). Losses at the gene ends were 2 bases for V and 1 base for J; bases not matched to a gene: 6. CDR3 coding DNA: TGTGCCAGCAGCCAACCACAGGGGTTGGGCACAGATACGCAGTATTTT. Translated, it gives CASSQPQGLGTDTQYF.

This clonotype was recorded many times. This rearrangement joins TRBV7-3 to TRBJ1-1; weak D call: TRBD1 (6 bases). This CDR3 spans 14 amino acids. The germline V gene encodes CDR1 SGHTA and CDR2 FQGTGA. Deletions cut 5 bases from V and 3 bases from J, with 13 bases between. For the CDR3, the DNA is TGTGCCAGCAGCGAACAGGGATCGGACACTGAAGCTTTCTTT. This gives the protein CASSEQGSDTEAFF.

Ten or more counts support this clonotype. This chain connects TRBV6-1 to TRBJ2-1; D is undetermined. This CDR3 contains 13 residues. Germline CDR1 is MNHNS and CDR2 is SASEGT. Trimming cost V 8 bases and J 4 bases, with 12 bases left between them. Here the CDR3 DNA reads TGTGCCAGCGAAGGCTACGGGTACAATGAGCAGTTCTTC. Residues: CASEGYGYNEQFF.

In this sample, this clonotype turned up a few times. V usage is TRBV7-9 and J usage is TRBJ2-2, with a weak D call TRBD1 (5 bases). This CDR3 comprises 13 residues. V was shortened by 6 bases and J by 9 bases, with 14 bases between the two germline ends. Per germline, CDR1 SEHNR and CDR2 FQNEAQ (reference sequence). This CDR3 reads CASRPGAWRELFF. CDR3 DNA sequence: TGTGCCAGCAGACCTGGGGCCTGGAGGGAGCTGTTTTTT.

V and J are TRBV27 and TRBJ2-3, with a tentative D call TRBD1 (9 bases). Trimming took 5 bases from V and 4 from J, leaving 22 bases between them. Germline V gene data show CDR1 as MNHEY and CDR2 as SMNVEV (reference sequence). This CDR3 is 17 amino acids long. The CDR3 DNA reads TGTGCCAGCAGTATTTTTAGCGGGACAGGGTTCCCAGATACGCAGTATTTT. Translation: CASSIFSGTGFPDTQYF.

This clonotype occurred many times. J is TRBJ2-3 and V is TRBV2; D may be TRBD2 (6 bases). CDR1 and CDR2 (germline): SNHLY, FYNNEI. The CDR3 is 16 amino acids. Trimming pared 4 bases from V and 4 bases from J, leaving 18 bases between. The CDR3 is CASSVTTSPSPDTQYF. CDR3 nucleotide sequence: TGTGCCAGCAGTGTAACGACTAGTCCTTCCCCAGATACGCAGTATTTT.

The CDR3 region has the DNA TGTGCCAGTAGTAGCCAGGGCGACTACGAGCAGTACTTC. Its protein is CASSSQGDYEQYF. The V and J genes are TRBV19 and TRBJ2-7; tentatively, D is TRBD1 (5 bases). This CDR3 has 13 amino acids. V lost 4 bases, J lost 3 bases, and 10 bases lay in between. The germline CDR1 and CDR2 sequences are LNHDA and SQIVND (reference sequence).

The chain couples TRBV20-1 to TRBJ2-1; D remains ambiguous. Per the germline V gene, CDR1 is DFQATT and CDR2 is SNEGSKA (reference sequence). The CDR3 loop spans 14 amino acids. V lost 1 base, J lost 9 bases, and 16 bases lay in between. The CDR3 loop reads CSARAVVSLPEQFF. The CDR3 DNA is TGCAGTGCTAGAGCAGTGGTATCACTCCCTGAGCAGTTCTTC.

This clonotype was seen more than once but under ten times. In nucleotides, the CDR3 is TGCGCCAGCAGCAGGTCTAGCGGTGGGGAGACCCAGTACTTC. It yields the protein CASSRSSGGETQYF. The chain links TRBV5-1 to TRBJ2-5, with TRBD2 matching 7 bases. The V and J ends lost 4 bases and 5 bases, in that order; junction bases with no gene match: 8. The germline CDR1 and CDR2 sequences are SGHRS and YFSETQ. The CDR3 has 14 amino acids.

In this sample, this clonotype turned up a few times. The genes are TRBV20-1 and TRBJ2-3; 11 positions agree with TRBD2. Trimming cost V 5 bases and J 2 bases; bases outside gene matches: 6. Per the germline V gene, CDR1 is DFQATT and CDR2 is SNEGSKA (reference sequence). The CDR3 is 15 residues long. The CDR3 sequence: CSAGLGLAVTDTQYF. The CDR3 nucleotides are TGCAGTGCTGGACTGGGACTAGCGGTCACAGATACGCAGTATTTT.

Concerning this clonotype: A clone one base away is much larger, so this may be a read error. CDR3 loop: CASSPALAGYTGELSF. In nucleotides, the CDR3 is TGTGCCAGCAGCCCCGCACTAGCGGGATACACCGGGGAGCTGTCTTTT. This rearrangement joins TRBV7-3 to TRBJ2-2; 10 positions match TRBD2. Germline CDR1 is SGHTA and CDR2 is FQGTGA. The CDR3 is 16 amino acids. The full variable domain, its missing parts supplied by reference TRBV7-3 and TRBJ2-2, is GAGVSQTPSNKVTEKGKYVELRCDPISGHTALYWYRQSLGQGPEFLIYFQGTGAADDSGLPNDRFFAVRPEGSVSTLKIQRTERGDSAVYLCASSPALAGYTGELSFGEGSRLTVL.

The V call is TRBV7-2, the J call TRBJ1-1; D not resolved. This CDR3 comprises 14 residues. Deletions cut 0 bases from V and 1 base from J, with 6 bases between. From germline, CDR1 is SGHTA and CDR2 FQGNSA. CDR3 bases: TGTGCCAGCAGCTTAGCAACGGGGAACACTGAAGCTTTCTTT. As protein: CASSLATGNTEAFF.